This TCR beta chain was identified in a study of shared clonotypes between healthy human individuals. In the study overall: Donors were a couple of women and a few men aged 18 to 49.

Original processing methods: Quality scores were absent from the junction-only immunoSEQ sequences, so filtering differed. Data came from immunoSEQ multiplex PCR; TCRdb stores just in-frame clones and leaves some out. V and J calls and clone size are given by that table; D and trimming were obtained from the DNA. The sample records roughly 1,500,000 clones, approximately 98.5% being singletons. With respect to this clone: The antigen is undetermined.

Study-level points and caveats: A reduction in generation probabilities was seen for non-shared clonotypes relative to those shared by all four donors.

CDR1 is SGHTS and CDR2 is YDEGEE in the germline V gene. With V trimmed by 2 bases and J by 0 bases, 4 bases remained unmatched. The CDR3 has 16 residues. Caucasian adults living in Nashville, Tennessee, provided all samples. The sequenced sample consisted of naive CD4+ T cells sorted from blood. Regarding subset: CD45RA+ positively selected. This sequence originates from a man aged 25-45 years in good health. This chain connects TRBV5-8 to TRBJ1-5, with 8 positions matching TRBD1. CDR3 sequence reads: CASSFGTGYSNQPQHF. The CDR3 DNA sequence: TGTGCCAGCAGCTTCGGGACAGGCTATAGCAATCAGCCCCAGCATTTT.